The 7 T cell receptor beta chains listed next were all sequenced from one sample in a study of cytomegalovirus exposure and HLA in healthy donors. PCR amplification relied on 60 Vbeta primers (plus 13 Jbeta primers). The protocol was immunoSEQ multiplex PCR, while the TCRdb copy is restricted to in-frame clones and leaves out a portion. Here the sample spans about 82,000 clones, under 80% being singletons. Sequences were obtained from PBMCs. The receptors originated from a human donor in good health.

This chain joins TRBV6-5 and TRBJ2-5, with 9 nucleotides matching TRBD2. This CDR3 spans 15 amino acids. With 8 bases clipped from V and 9 bases from J, the junction kept 16 bases outside the gene matches. CDR1 MNHEY and CDR2 SVGAGI come from the germline V gene. CDR3 sequence (DNA): TGTGCCAGCGCGGGTACTAGCGGGCTACATTCGGCCCAGTACTTC. It yields the protein CASAGTSGLHSAQYF.

This chain joins TRBV9 and TRBJ1-2; 7 bases match TRBD1. The length of the CDR3 is 15 residues. Germline V lookup: CDR1 SGDLS, CDR2 YYNGEE. Losses at the gene ends were 4 bases for V and 4 bases for J; bases not matched to a gene: 10. The DNA of the CDR3 is TGTGCCAGCAGCTCTGATCTGACAGGGTTCTATGGCTACACCTTC. It codes for CASSSDLTGFYGYTF.

The chain links TRBV29-1 to TRBJ2-2; 7 bases match TRBD2. Germline loops: CDR1 SQVTM, CDR2 ANQGSEA. After removal of 4 bases from V and 6 bases from J, the junction contained 17 bases not matched to a gene. The CDR3 runs 17 residues. The CDR3 DNA sequence: TGCAGCGTTGTCCCGGGGGTGATGGGGGGGATCCCCGGGGAGCTGTTTTTT. It codes for CSVVPGVMGGIPGELFF.

This clone was seen once. V gene TRBV20-1 combines with J gene TRBJ1-1; the D is unclear. Trimming shortened V by 7 bases and J by 11 bases, and 8 bases separated the two germline ends. The CDR3 totals 8 residues. Germline lookup yields CDR1 DFQATT and CDR2 SNEGSKA (reference sequence). The CDR3 sequence is CSVEAAFF. The CDR3 DNA follows: TGCAGTGTTGAAGCGGCTTTCTTT.

The chain is built from TRBV19 and TRBJ1-6; 8 bases line up with TRBD1. Trimming at V came to 8 bases and at J to 0 bases, leaving 9 bases not matched to a gene. The CDR3 spans 17 residues. Germline-derived CDR1 and CDR2 are LNHDA and SQIVND (reference sequence). The CDR3, as DNA: TGTGCCAGTTCAAAGACAGGGGATAGCTCCTATAATTCACCCCTCCACTTT. Translating it yields CASSKTGDSSYNSPLHF.

The chain couples TRBV11-2 to TRBJ2-2; D may be TRBD1 (5 bases). Looked up from germline, CDR1 is SGHAT and CDR2 is FQNNGV. With 1 base removed from V and 3 bases from J, the gap between germline ends came to 6 bases. This CDR3 region has 14 residues. CDR3 in amino acids: CASSLGRDTGELFF. CDR3 bases: TGTGCCAGCAGCTTAGGCAGGGACACCGGGGAGCTGTTTTTT.

The chain combines TRBV5-4 with TRBJ2-1; 9 bases are a match to TRBD2. Germline values: CDR1 SGHNT, CDR2 YYREEE (reference sequence). The CDR3 consists of 15 residues. The V gene end was trimmed by 6 bases and the J gene end by 1 base; junction bases not matched to a gene: 5. The DNA of the CDR3 is TGTGCCAGCATCGTTACTAGCGGGTCCTACAATGAGCAGTTCTTC. It codes for CASIVTSGSYNEQFF.